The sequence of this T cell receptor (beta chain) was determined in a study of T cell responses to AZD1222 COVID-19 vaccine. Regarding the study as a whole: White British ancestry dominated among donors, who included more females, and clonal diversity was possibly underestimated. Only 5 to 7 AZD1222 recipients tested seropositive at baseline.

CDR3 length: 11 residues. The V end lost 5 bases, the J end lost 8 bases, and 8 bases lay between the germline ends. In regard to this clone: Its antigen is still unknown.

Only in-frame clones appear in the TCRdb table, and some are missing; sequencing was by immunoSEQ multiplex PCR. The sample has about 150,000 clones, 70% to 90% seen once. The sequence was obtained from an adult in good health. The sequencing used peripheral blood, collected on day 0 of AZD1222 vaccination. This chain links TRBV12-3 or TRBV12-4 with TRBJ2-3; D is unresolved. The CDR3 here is CASSTSTTQYF. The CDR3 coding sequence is TGTGCCAGCAGTACCTCTACTACGCAGTATTTT.